This T cell receptor (beta chain) was identified during a study of CD8+ T cells in alopecia areata (dated by TCRdb to the late 2010s). Some background on the complete study: The treated patients took part in an open-label pilot trial in which moderate-to-severe alopecia areata was treated with oral tofacitinib at 5 to 10 mg twice daily. On the human side, TCRbeta sequencing was run on scalp tissue and on sorted CD4+ and CD8+ peripheral blood T cells from healthy controls and from alopecia areata patients with either patchy or totalis/universalis disease. In treated patients, disease severity was measured using the SALT score, which gives the percentage of scalp surface area affected. Scalp clonality was compared among normal scalp (n=4), patchy alopecia areata scalp (n=8), and alopecia totalis/universalis scalp (n=8). Biopsies were taken from tofacitinib-treated patients at baseline and at 4 and 24 weeks of treatment, and a later scalp biopsy was taken in several of the tofacitinib-treated patients. Patients stayed on tofacitinib for 6 to 18 months and then had 6 months of follow-up off drug so that delayed response and recurrence could be assessed. The study used high-throughput TCRbeta sequencing to examine T cell clonal expansion in alopecia areata, in both the C3H/HeJ mouse model and human patients. The RNA source kit depended on sample type: the PAXgene miRNA kit for fixed scalp, the miRNeasy kit for PBMCs, and the RNeasy kit for mouse skin. Amplification of TCRbeta CDR3 regions was done by immunoSEQ multiplex PCR using 35 Vbeta forward primers and 13 Jbeta reverse primers. What the authors observed across the whole study: Tofacitinib significantly lowered scalp clonality and the number of expanded CD8+ clones among the top 100 scalp clones. Scalp TCR repertoire analysis is complicated because resident alphabeta T cells in normal human skin are also sequenced, whereas mouse skin is dominated by gammadelta T cells. Compared with mice, TCR sequences shared between patients were less clear, possibly partly because of HLA diversity across the patient population. The treated cohort was small, with a single nonresponder, so links between baseline CD8+ expansion and response need larger studies. Lesional scalp, especially in alopecia totalis/universalis, showed higher clonality and more expanded CD8+ clones than normal scalp, suggesting antigenic drive. During tofacitinib treatment, many expanded lesional clones remained in scalp and blood, and this persistence may partly explain relapse after treatment is stopped.

The CDR3 runs 15 amino acids, cysteine and phenylalanine included. The CDR3 DNA has 45 bases and is translated from base 1. Between the V and J ends, shortened by 0 bases and 4 bases respectively, the junction contains 7 bases. The germline V gene gives CDR1 as MGHRA and CDR2 as YSYEKL. Notes on this clone: Its recognized antigen is unknown. It has no much larger one-base neighbor in the sample; base qualities were not kept.

The library was produced with the immunoSEQ multiplex PCR assay. For TCR sequencing, RNA was extracted from every sample and reverse transcribed into cDNA to serve as template. First-strand cDNA was synthesized with SuperScript III using a 2:1 mix of oligo-dT and random hexamers. A synthetic immune receptor repertoire was used to gauge amplification bias, and whatever bias remained was removed computationally. For the original study's pipeline: Raw reads were preprocessed to remove errors, and CDR3 was defined by IMGT conventions from the conserved cysteine to phenylalanine. Clonality was calculated as 1 minus Shannon entropy normalized by log2 of the number of productive unique TCRs. CD4 or CD8 identity of scalp clones was inferred by cross-referencing scalp TCRbeta sequences with sorted blood CD4 and CD8 repertoires. Here the immuneACCESS table is served through TCRdb, limited to in-frame sequences with V and J called. Missing clones are a known gap in these copies; in checked studies unresolved V genes cover under half, and the rest lacks a known reason. The V and J calls and clone size come from that table; D and trimming were worked out from the DNA. The sample has about 180,000 clones on record, roughly 63% of them singletons. The ten biggest clones cover 16% of the sample.

This sample's treatment or condition label indicates: oral pan-JAK inhibitor, 5-10 mg twice daily. Lesional scalp punch biopsies and peripheral blood were collected from alopecia areata patients. After PBMCs were isolated by density centrifugation and stained for CD3, CD4 and CD8, a FACSAria was used to sort CD4+ and CD8+ T cells. The TCR sequence derives from a human donor with alopecia areata. The specimen was CD4+ T cells sorted from blood, collected at approximately week 55, from a patient treated with tofacitinib. The rearrangement combines TRBV4-1 with TRBJ2-6; no D gene call is confident. CDR3 loop: CASSQERYGANVLTF. Here is the DNA: TGCGCCAGCAGCCAAGAGAGATACGGGGCCAACGTCCTGACTTTC.